Sequencing of this T cell receptor beta chain was carried out in a study of T cell responses to AZD1222 COVID-19 vaccine. As to this clone: As yet, its antigen is unknown.

This table comes from immunoSEQ multiplex PCR, and its TCRdb copy is limited to in-frame clones, with some not included. The sample has around 190,000 clones, approximately 94% seen once. Regarding the study as a whole: Per reports, nearly half of all spike-specific TCRs target regions that are unmutated in variants. The number of AZD1222 recipients seropositive at baseline was only 6 or 7. Spike-specific TCR breadth and depth went up after people got two AZD1222 doses. Possibly, clonal diversity was underestimated; donors were largely white British and included more females.

The CDR3 extends over 15 amino acids. After removal of 2 bases from V and 4 bases from J, the junction contained 7 bases not matched to a gene. Germline V lookup: CDR1 SGHNT, CDR2 YYREEE (reference sequence). The sequencing here drew on peripheral blood, taken 28 days after the second AZD1222 dose. The TCR originated in an adult who received the AZD1222 COVID-19 vaccine. This chain links TRBV5-4 with TRBJ1-2, with 8 bases that match TRBD1. The CDR3 loop reads CASSLKQGGGYGYTF. In DNA, the CDR3 is TGTGCCAGCAGCTTAAAACAGGGGGGAGGCTATGGCTACACCTTC.